The TCR beta chain under discussion was sequenced for a study of control samples from healthy donors and cancer patients. Trimming left V 4 bases short and J 8 bases short, with 12 bases between. Germline CDR1 SGHRS, CDR2 YFSETQ. There are 12 residues in the CDR3. Sequencing used immunoSEQ multiplex PCR; TCRdb keeps in-frame clones, though not all of them. The sample consists of 75,000 to 100,000 clones, roughly 78% of them appearing once. Sequenced: blood. The sequence was collected from a man in his sixties in good health. V usage is TRBV5-1 and J usage is TRBJ1-1; no firm D call. CDR3 residues: CASSEPTGEAFF. In nucleotides, the CDR3 is TGCGCCAGCAGCGAGCCTACGGGCGAAGCTTTCTTT. The full variable domain, rest sourced from reference TRBV5-1 and TRBJ1-1, is KAGVTQTPRYLIKTRGQQVTLSCSPISGHRSVSWYQQTPGQGLQFLFEYFSETQRNKGNFPGRFSGRQFSNSRSEMNVSTLELGDSALYLCASSEPTGEAFFGQGTRLTVV.